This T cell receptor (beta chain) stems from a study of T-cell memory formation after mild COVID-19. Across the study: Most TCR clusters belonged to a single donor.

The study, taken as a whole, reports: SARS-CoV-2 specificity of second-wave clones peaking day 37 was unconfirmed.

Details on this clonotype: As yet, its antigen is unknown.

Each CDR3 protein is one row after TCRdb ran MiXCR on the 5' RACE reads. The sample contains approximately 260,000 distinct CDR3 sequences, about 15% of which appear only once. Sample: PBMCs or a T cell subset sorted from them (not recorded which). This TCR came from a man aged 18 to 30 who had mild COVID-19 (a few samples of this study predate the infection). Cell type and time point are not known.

CDR3 sequence (DNA): TGCGCCAGCAGCTCCGGACTCCTCCAGGATACGCAGTATTTT. Translating it yields CASSSGLLQDTQYF. The rearrangement uses TRBV5-1 and TRBJ2-3, with TRBD2 as a possible D gene (5 bases). The CDR3 is 14 residues long. Per germline, CDR1 SGHRS and CDR2 YFSETQ. The ends were cut back, 3 bases at V and 6 bases at J, with 14 bases in the middle.